The rows below give T cell receptor beta chains drawn from one sample of a study of T cell responses to AZD1222 COVID-19 vaccine. Clones were read by immunoSEQ multiplex PCR, and TCRdb kept only the in-frame ones, dropping some. This sample yields 150,000 to 200,000 clones, of which about 95% are seen a single time; 0.64% belongs to the top ten. Sample: peripheral blood, taken on day 0 of AZD1222 vaccination. The source is an adult in good health. The CDR3 runs from the conserved cysteine through the conserved F or W. Each record gives: CDR3 length, clone size, V gene, CDR3 protein. Clone sizes are given selectively: once, few, many, or a class where the clone is expanded.

13	NA	TRBV10-3	CAISDVADNEQFF
14	NA	TRBV7-9	CASRKDSSGNTIYF
15	NA	TRBV19	CASSIESAVYNEQFF
16	NA	TRBV2	CASSGHRPAGGYEQYF
14	NA	TRBV19	CASRGRTATGELFF
16	NA	TRBV9	CASSGRPGTSPYEQYF
16	NA	TRBV5-1	CATYEGAGGPRDTQYF
15	NA	TRBV6-5	CASGLTRDLNTEAFF
15	NA	TRBV24-1	CATSESGQGMGEQFF
15	NA	TRBV3-1/TRBV3-2	CASGGGRGQADTQYF
20	few	TRBV7-8	CASSNSHRLQIRRVQETQYF
13	once	TRBV12-3/TRBV12-4	CASSSHKGDTQYF
14	NA	TRBV2	CASRVTGLNEKLFF
23	NA	TRBV18	CASSPRRQGCEMRPSSRNQPQHF
15	NA	TRBV9	CASSVAGSLGDTQYF
13	few	TRBV6-5	CASTSGEGSPLHF
12	NA	TRBV12-3/TRBV12-4	CASSLRAHEQYF
11	NA	TRBV25-1	CASYDGKGYTF
12	once	TRBV19	CASSDRTDTQYF
13	NA	TRBV28	CASSRDSSGEQYF
12	NA	TRBV5-8	CASSRDYLAQYF
13	medium-sized	TRBV29-1	CSARYGEADTQYF
15	NA	TRBV15	CATSRGQTATQPQHF
15	NA	TRBV3-1/TRBV3-2	CASSQGTRETGELFF
16	NA	TRBV27	CASSRLGTASYNEQFF
13	NA	TRBV18	CASSPRSYNEQFF
14	NA	TRBV10-3	CAIRWEGQGTEAFF
12	NA	TRBV27	CASSQGGPEAFF
13	NA	TRBV5-1	CASSLDGNQPQHF
14	NA	TRBV5-4	CASSLDPVQETQYF
14	NA	TRBV7-9	CASSLEGQDSPLHF
14	once	TRBV29-1	CSVVPLDPNQPQHF
15	NA	TRBV19	CASSSGGRGAGELFF
15	NA	TRBV19	CASSIGGGSGNTIYF
14	once	TRBV2	CASSEGASGNTIYF
13	NA	TRBV6-1	CASSDRYSYEQYF
15	once	TRBV5-1	CASSLVVGQAMGYTF
15	NA	TRBV11-2	CASSPRTGGKETQYF
15	few	TRBV9	CASSVEGLSNQPQHF
13	NA	TRBV23-1	CASRRFPNSPLHF
15	NA	TRBV5-5	CASSLQTYPNYGYTF
11	NA	TRBV19	CASSSSGANTF
14	once	TRBV30	CAWSSSGSRNEQFF
14	NA	TRBV3-1/TRBV3-2	CASSRAEGTGELFF
14	NA	TRBV10-3	CAISRDWNTDTQYF
15	NA	TRBV9	CASSVGAGGVYEQYF
17	NA	TRBV15	CATSSPLGIATNEKLFF
16	once	TRBV19	CASSDFFGRARGVQFF
22	NA	TRBV2	CASSGRTGHRDRAFGSNQPQHF
15	NA	TRBV18	CASSPLEGTHQPQHF
14	NA	TRBV5-1	CASSFTREGDTQYF
14	NA	TRBV3-1/TRBV3-2	CASSLIHRAGELFF
18	NA	TRBV10-2	CASSESLAGVPIDGEQYF
15	NA	TRBV11-1	CASSFRASSYNEQFF
14	NA	TRBV7-9	CASSLTGDTGELFF